At least ten counts were recorded for the clone carrying this T cell receptor beta chain. Its antigen is not identified. The data originate from a study of blood T cells in healthy people across ages. Whole-study results and caveats: Not knowing donor CMV status may have confounded expanded clonotype changes.

There are 14 residues in the CDR3. CDR1 and CDR2 from the germline V gene are MNHEY and SMNVEV (reference sequence). Trimming shortened V by 6 bases and J by 3 bases, and 14 bases separated the two germline ends. A second PCR of 7 to 11 cycles used a sample-barcoded 5' primer and a J-beta primer mix. TCRdb re-called the 5' RACE reads through MiXCR, storing one row per CDR3 protein. The sample gives some 1.5 million distinct CDR3 sequences, over 25% of which show up once; less than 9.5% is in the top ten. The sequence came from a woman aged 25 to 45 in good health. Sequencing was done on a sample of blood. The genes are TRBV27 and TRBJ1-2; the D gene is possibly TRBD1 (5 bases). The CDR3, as DNA: TGTGCCAGCAGCCCCTCCCCGGGGCACTATGGCTACACCTTC. The encoded protein is CASSPSPGHYGYTF.